This TCR beta chain was captured by sequencing in a study of T cells in tumors after PD-1 blockade. Study in general: Patients had no prior checkpoint blockade, systemic immunosuppressants, or anti-cancer therapy within 4 weeks. Peripheral blood samples averaged 36,536 unique clonotypes and more than 90,000 templates. Each patient got pembrolizumab 200 mg every 3 weeks or cemiplimab 350 mg every 2 weeks. Study-wide findings and caveats: Some novel exhausted tumor clones appeared in pre-treatment blood, suggesting peripheral recruitment.

This clone was observed a handful of times. Its antigen remains unidentified. The protocol was immunoSEQ multiplex PCR, while the TCRdb copy is restricted to in-frame clones and leaves out a portion. Of fewer than 55,000 clones in the sample, roughly 80% were seen once. The sequencing used PBMCs, collected before anti-PD-1 treatment. The TCR originated in a human donor with basal cell carcinoma.

The CDR3 loop reads CAISESRLAGETDTQYF. The CDR3 DNA reads as TGTGCCATCAGTGAGTCTCGCCTAGCGGGGGAGACAGATACGCAGTATTTT. J is TRBJ2-3 and V is TRBV10-3; TRBD2 matches at 10 bases. Trimming at V came to 0 bases and at J to 3 bases, leaving 6 bases not matched to a gene. This CDR3 has 17 residues. The germline gives CDR1 ENHRY, CDR2 SYGVKD.